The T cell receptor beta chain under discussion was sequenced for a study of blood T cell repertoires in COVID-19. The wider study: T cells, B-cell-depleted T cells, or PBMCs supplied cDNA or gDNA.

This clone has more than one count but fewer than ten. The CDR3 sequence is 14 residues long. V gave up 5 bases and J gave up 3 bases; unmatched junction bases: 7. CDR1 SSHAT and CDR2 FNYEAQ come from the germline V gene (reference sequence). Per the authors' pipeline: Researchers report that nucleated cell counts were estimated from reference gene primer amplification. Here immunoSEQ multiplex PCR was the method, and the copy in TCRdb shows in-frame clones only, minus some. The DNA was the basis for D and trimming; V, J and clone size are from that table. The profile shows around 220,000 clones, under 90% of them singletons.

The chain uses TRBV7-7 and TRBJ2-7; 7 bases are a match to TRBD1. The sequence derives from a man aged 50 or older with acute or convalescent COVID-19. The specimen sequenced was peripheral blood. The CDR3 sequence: CASSERTGDYEQYF. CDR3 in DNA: TGTGCCAGCAGCGAGAGGACAGGAGACTACGAGCAGTACTTC. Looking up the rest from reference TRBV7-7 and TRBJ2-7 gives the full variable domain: GAGVSQSPRYKVTKRGQDVTLRCDPISSHATLYWYQQALGQGPEFLTYFNYEAQPDKSGLPSDRFSAERPEGSISTLTIQRTEQRDSAMYRCASSERTGDYEQYFGPGTRLTVT.